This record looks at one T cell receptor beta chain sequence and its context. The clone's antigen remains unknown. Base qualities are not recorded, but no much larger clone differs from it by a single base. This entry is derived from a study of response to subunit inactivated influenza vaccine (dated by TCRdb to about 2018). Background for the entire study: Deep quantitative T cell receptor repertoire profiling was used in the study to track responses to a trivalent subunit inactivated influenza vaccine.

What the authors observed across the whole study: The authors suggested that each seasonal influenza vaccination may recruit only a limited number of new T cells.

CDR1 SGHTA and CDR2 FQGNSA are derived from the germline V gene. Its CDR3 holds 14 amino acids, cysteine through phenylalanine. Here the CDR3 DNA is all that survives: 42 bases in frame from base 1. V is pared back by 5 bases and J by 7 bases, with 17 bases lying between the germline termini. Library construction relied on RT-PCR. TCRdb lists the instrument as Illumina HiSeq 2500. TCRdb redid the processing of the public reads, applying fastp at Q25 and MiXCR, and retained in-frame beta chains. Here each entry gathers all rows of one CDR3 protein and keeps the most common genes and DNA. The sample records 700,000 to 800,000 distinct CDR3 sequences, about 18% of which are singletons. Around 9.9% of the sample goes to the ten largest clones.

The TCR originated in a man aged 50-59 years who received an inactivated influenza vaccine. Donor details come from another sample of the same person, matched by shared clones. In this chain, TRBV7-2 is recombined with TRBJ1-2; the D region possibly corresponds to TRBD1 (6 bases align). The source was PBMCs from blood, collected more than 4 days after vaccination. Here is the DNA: TGTGCCAGCAGCGCCCGACAGGTGACGCGTGGCTACACCTTC. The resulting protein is CASSARQVTRGYTF.